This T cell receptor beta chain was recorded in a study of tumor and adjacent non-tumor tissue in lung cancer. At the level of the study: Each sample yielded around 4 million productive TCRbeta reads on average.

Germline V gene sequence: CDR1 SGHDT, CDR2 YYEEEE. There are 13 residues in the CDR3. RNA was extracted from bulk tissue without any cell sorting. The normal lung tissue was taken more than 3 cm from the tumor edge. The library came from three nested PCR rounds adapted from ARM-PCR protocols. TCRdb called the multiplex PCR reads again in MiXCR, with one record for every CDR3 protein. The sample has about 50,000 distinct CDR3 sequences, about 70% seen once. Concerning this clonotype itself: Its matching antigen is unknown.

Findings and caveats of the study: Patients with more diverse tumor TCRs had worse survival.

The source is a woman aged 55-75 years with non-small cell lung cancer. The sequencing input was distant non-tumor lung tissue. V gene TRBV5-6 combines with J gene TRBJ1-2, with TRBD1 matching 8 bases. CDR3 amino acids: CNSSFGTGGGYTF. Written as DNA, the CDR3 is TGTAACAGCAGCTTTGGGACAGGTGGCGGCTACACCTTC.